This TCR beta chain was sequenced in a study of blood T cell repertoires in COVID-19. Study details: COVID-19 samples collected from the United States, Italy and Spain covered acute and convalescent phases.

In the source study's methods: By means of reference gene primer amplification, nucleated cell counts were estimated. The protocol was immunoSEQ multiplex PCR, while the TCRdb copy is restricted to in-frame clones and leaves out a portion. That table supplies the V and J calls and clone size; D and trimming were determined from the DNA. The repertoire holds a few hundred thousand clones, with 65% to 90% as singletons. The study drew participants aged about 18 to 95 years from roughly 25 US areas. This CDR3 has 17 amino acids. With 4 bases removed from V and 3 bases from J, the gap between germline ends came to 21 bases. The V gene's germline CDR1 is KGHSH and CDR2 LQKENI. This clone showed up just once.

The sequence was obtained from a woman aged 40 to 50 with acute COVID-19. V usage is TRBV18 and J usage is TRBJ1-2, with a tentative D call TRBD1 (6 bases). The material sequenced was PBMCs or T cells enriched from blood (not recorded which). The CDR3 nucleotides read TGTGCCAGCTCACGCGATAAACAGGGCTCCGGGGACTATGGCTACACCTTC. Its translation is CASSRDKQGSGDYGYTF.